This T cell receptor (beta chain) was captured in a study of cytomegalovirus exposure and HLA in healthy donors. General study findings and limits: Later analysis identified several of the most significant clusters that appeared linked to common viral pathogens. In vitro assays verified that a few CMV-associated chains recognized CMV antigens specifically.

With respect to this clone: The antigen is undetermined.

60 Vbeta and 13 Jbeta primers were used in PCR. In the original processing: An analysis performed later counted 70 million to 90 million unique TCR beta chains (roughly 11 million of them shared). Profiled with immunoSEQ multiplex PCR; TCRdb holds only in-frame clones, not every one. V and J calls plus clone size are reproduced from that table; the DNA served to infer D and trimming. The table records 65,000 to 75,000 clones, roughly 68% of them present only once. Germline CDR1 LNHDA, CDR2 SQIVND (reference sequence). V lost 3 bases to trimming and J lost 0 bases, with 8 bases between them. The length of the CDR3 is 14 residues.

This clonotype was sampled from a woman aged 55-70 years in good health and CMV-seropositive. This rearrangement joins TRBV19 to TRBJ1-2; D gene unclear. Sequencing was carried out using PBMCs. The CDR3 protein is CASSMGTANYGYTF. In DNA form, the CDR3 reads TGTGCCAGTAGTATGGGTACAGCTAACTATGGCTACACCTTC.